A single T cell receptor (beta chain) is shown here with its context. This clonotype was observed at least ten times. Its binding antigen is unknown. One base away there is no much larger clone; base qualities are not given. These data are taken from a study of identical twins listed by TCRdb under 2016. Broadly, across the study: The study deep-sequenced TCR alpha and beta repertoires from monozygotic twins, unrelated adults of various ages and cord blood to test whether fetal clonotypes persist. Replicate twin experiments were performed at different times using different library preparation protocols to rule out contamination.

Receptor libraries were prepared by 5' RACE. Sequencing took place on an Illumina HiSeq 2000. A universal primer binding site was introduced by template switching, and a unique molecular identifier was present in the final cDNA, enabling accurate counting of TCR cDNA molecules. Specific primers in the conserved constant-segment region were used to synthesize first-strand cDNA for the TCR alpha and beta chains. To control for contamination, each cDNA library was double barcoded with a SMART-Mk sample barcode plus Illumina barcodes. TruSeq adapter sequences, together with Illumina sample barcodes, were added in two successive PCR steps. TCR alpha and beta cDNA libraries were sequenced on the Illumina HiSeq platform with custom primers. Concerning the study's data processing: MiGEC was used to process raw reads and extract unique molecular identifiers, and MiXCR was used to find CDR3 positions. For each individual, recombination models were inferred using an EM algorithm with the repgenHMM and IGoR tools. The analysis of shared clonotypes was done with the tcR package in R, with sharing normalized by the product of cloneset sizes. Out-of-frame nonproductive sequences were analyzed to study raw recombination free of thymic and clonal selection effects. TCRdb reworked the public reads: Q25 trimming with fastp, MiXCR clone assembly, productive beta chains retained. Records with the same CDR3 protein are collapsed into one entry carrying the most frequent genes and DNA. TCRdb's processing, not the study's, gives the V and J calls here. The sample table contains approximately 410,000 distinct CDR3 sequences; only one count was recorded for approximately 17% of them. The ten largest clones add up to 9.5% to 15% of the sample.

Here is what the overall study found, with its caveats: Out-of-frame TCR alpha sequences shared between twins showed an excess of low generation-probability sequences compared with coincidental sharing between unrelated individuals. Because the same donors could not be followed over many years, conclusions were based on cross-sectional statistical analysis. In monozygotic twins, recombination models systematically underestimated out-of-frame TCR alpha sharing, but the models matched the sharing seen between unrelated individuals. Fewer insertions were carried by abundant cord blood beta clonotypes, a similar but weaker trend appeared in young adult naive repertoires, and no such trend appeared in memory repertoires. Invariant T cells such as MAIT and iNKT could partly confound zero-insertion analyses, though diverse VJ usage argued against this for most clonotypes. The excess sharing between twins in beta out-of-frame sequences was weaker because fewer shared sequences reduced the signal-to-noise ratio.

Trimming takes 3 bases from V and 1 base from J, and the germline ends sit 19 bases apart. The germline V gene (reference sequence) yields MNHEY for CDR1 and SMNVEV for CDR2. The CDR3 numbers 17 residues from cysteine through phenylalanine. The only DNA kept is the CDR3, 51 bases in frame from the first base. Every donor was a healthy Caucasian. Three unrelated non-twin adults were additionally sequenced: a male aged 18 to 30, a male aged 50 to 60 and a female aged 50 to 60. Miltenyi CD45RO+ enrichment and human naive T-cell isolation kits were used to isolate memory (CD45RO+) and naive T cells from PBMC.

This chain joins TRBV27 to TRBJ2-7; the D gene is possibly TRBD1 or TRBD2, each agreeing over 5 bases. Sample: naive T cells sorted from blood. Sample cell subset or site, as interpreted from the label and publication: cells isolated with a human naive T-cell isolation kit. The origin of this receptor is a man between 50 and 59 years old in good health. The nucleotide sequence reads as follows: TGTGCCAGCAGTTTTTTGGTTGGGGACGGAGGTTCCTACGAGCAGTACTTC. Its translation is CASSFLVGDGGSYEQYF.